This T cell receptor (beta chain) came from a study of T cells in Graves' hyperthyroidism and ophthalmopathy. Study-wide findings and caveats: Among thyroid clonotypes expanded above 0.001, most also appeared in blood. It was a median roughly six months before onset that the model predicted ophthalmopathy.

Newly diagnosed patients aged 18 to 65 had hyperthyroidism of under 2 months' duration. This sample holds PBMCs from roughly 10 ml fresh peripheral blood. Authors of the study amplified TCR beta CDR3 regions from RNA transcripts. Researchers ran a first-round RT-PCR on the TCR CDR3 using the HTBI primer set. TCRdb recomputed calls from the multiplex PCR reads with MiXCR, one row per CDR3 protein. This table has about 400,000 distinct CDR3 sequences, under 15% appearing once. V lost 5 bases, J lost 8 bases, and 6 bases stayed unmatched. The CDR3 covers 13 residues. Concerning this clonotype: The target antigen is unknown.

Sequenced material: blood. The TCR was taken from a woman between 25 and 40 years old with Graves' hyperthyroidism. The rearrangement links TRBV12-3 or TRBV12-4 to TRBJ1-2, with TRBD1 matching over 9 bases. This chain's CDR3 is CASSTGGAYGYTF. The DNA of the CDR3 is TGTGCCAGCAGTACAGGGGGCGCCTACGGCTACACCTTC.